This T cell receptor beta chain was sequenced in a study of cytomegalovirus exposure and HLA in healthy donors. Across the whole study: About 80 million unique TCRs from HLA-typed donors were held in an early data release.

The donors (healthy individuals) were bone marrow donors. In regard to this clone: Its specificity is not known.

PCR amplification relied on 60 Vbeta primers (plus 13 Jbeta primers). Libraries were prepared by immunoSEQ multiplex PCR; TCRdb keeps only in-frame clonotypes and omits some of them. The table records roughly 86,000 clones, around four fifths of them present only once. Study results and limitations: Cytomegalovirus-associated TCR beta chains were listed, numbering around 150.

Germline-derived CDR1 and CDR2 are SGDLS and YYNGEE. Trimming removed 4 bases from V and 12 bases from J, with 20 bases in between. This CDR3 has 13 residues. The sequence was obtained from a man in his forties or fifties in good health and CMV-seropositive. The rearrangement uses TRBV9 and TRBJ2-7, with D unresolved. The sample comprised PBMCs. CDR3: CASSPAGGYLRYF. The CDR3 DNA is TGTGCCAGCAGCCCCGCCGGCGGTTATCTTCGGTACTTC.